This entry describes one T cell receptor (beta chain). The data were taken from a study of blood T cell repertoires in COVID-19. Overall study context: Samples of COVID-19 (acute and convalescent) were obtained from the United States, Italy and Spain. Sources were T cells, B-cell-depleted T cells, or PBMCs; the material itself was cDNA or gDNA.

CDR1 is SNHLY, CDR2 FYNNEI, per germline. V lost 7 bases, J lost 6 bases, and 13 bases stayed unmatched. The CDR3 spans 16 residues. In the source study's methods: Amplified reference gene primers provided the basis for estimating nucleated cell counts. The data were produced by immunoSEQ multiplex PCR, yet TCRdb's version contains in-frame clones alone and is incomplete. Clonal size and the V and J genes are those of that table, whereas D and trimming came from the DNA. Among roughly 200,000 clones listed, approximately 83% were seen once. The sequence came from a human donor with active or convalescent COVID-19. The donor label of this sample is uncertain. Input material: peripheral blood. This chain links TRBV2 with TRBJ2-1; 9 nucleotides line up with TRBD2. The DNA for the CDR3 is TGTGCCAGCACCCCGGCCTGGCGGGAGGGGGGCAATGAGCAGTTCTTC. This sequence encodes CASTPAWREGGNEQFF. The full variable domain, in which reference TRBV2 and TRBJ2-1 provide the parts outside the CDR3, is EPEVTQTPSHQVTQMGQEVILRCVPISNHLYFYWYRQILGQKVEFLVSFYNNEISEKSEIFDDQFSVERPDGSNFTLKIRSTKLEDSAMYFCASTPAWREGGNEQFFGPGTRLTVL.